This T cell receptor beta chain is drawn from a study of blood T cell repertoires in COVID-19. The wider study: Material from acute and convalescent COVID-19 was sourced from the United States, Italy and Spain. PBMCs, B-cell-depleted T cells, or T cells provided the cDNA or gDNA that made up the material.

Sequencing used immunoSEQ multiplex PCR; TCRdb keeps in-frame clones, though not all of them. The sample records 110,000 or so clones, approximately 80% being singletons. Germline CDR1 is SGHTA and CDR2 is FQGNSA. The CDR3 has 15 residues. Deletions cut 5 bases from V and 3 bases from J, with 17 bases between. This receptor was taken from a human donor in a cohort sampled during active COVID-19. The sequencing sample was made of peripheral blood. The rearrangement joins TRBV7-2 to TRBJ2-7, with D perhaps TRBD1 (5 bases). CDR3 amino acids: CASSADSLRDYEQYF. CDR3 DNA: TGTGCCAGCAGCGCCGACAGCCTCAGGGACTACGAGCAGTACTTC.